This T cell receptor (beta chain) was retrieved from a study of early T cells in non-severe SARS-CoV-2 infection. There are a few counts of this clonotype. V lost 6 bases to trimming and J lost 4 bases, with 15 bases between them. The CDR3 runs 14 residues. Via MiXCR, TCRdb re-called the 5' RACE reads, giving one row per CDR3 protein. The sample lists some 54,000 distinct CDR3 sequences, over 7.5% occurring once. The source material was whole blood. The rearrangement joins TRBV12-3 or TRBV12-4 to TRBJ1-2; D is uncertain. The sequence was obtained from an adult who was a healthcare worker with PCR-confirmed SARS-CoV-2 infection or an uninfected control (not recorded which). The CDR3 DNA reads TGTGCCAGCAGCCGAAGCGGGGTCTTCTATGGCTACACCTTC. It specifies CASSRSGVFYGYTF.